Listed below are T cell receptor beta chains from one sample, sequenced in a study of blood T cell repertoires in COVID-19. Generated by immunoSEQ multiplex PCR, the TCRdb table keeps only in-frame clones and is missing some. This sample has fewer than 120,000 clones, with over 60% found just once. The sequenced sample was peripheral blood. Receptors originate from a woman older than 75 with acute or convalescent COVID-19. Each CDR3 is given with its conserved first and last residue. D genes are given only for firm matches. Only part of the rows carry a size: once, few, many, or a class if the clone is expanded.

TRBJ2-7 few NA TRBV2 TGTGCCAGCAGTCAAATCTCCTACGAGCAGTACTTC CASSQISYEQYF
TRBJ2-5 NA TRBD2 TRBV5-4 TGTGCCGGCATGCGGGGGGGTCTAGCGGGAGGAGGCGGAGAGACCCAGTACTTC CAGMRGGLAGGGGETQYF
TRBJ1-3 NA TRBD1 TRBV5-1 TGCGCCAGCAGCTGGACAGGGCGCTCTGGAAACACCATATATTTT CASSWTGRSGNTIYF
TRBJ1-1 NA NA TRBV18 TGTGCCAGCTCACCCACGGGGGGCACTGAAGCTTTCTTT CASSPTGGTEAFF
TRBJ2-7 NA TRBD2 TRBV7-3 TGTGCCAGCAGCCGTAGCGGGGTAAGGAACGAGCAGTACTTC CASSRSGVRNEQYF
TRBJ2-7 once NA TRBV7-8 TGTGCCAGCAGCTTAGCGGAGGGAGGATCTCAATGGTACTTC CASSLAEGGSQWYF
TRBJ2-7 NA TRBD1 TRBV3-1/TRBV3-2 TGTGCCAGCAGCCAAATCGGGACAGGGGGCTACGAGCAGTACTTC CASSQIGTGGYEQYF
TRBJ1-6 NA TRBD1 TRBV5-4 TGTGCCAGCAGCCCGAGGGGGCCGGGAAATTCACCCCTCCACTTT CASSPRGPGNSPLHF
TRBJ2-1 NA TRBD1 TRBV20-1 TGCAGTGCTAGTCCCGGGACAGGGGAATACAATGAGCAGTTCTTC CSASPGTGEYNEQFF
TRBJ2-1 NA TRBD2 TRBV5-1 TGCGCCAGCAGCTCCGGACTAGCGGGAGTAGACGAGCAGTTCTTC CASSSGLAGVDEQFF
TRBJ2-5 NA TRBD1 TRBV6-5 TGTGCCAGCAGCCGCCGGACAGGGTATGAAGAGACCCAGTACTTC CASSRRTGYEETQYF
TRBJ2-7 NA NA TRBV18 TGTGCCAGCTCACCACAAGCCAGGGGTTTGGGGTACGAGCAGTACTTC CASSPQARGLGYEQYF
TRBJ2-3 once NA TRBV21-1 TGTGCCAGCATCCTGGCGTTACTAGCACGTTTTCAGGGAGCGTTGTCAGATACGCAGTATTTT CASILALLARFQGALSDTQYF
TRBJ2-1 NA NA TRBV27 TGTGCCAGCAGTTCCATAGGGGGGGCAGGATCCTACAATGAGCAGTTCTTC CASSSIGGAGSYNEQFF
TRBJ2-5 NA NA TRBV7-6 TGTGCCAGCAGCTTAGCCCATGGGCCCTGGGAGACCCAGTACTTC CASSLAHGPWETQYF
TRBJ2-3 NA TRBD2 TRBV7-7 TGTGCTAGCAGCTTAATGGCGGGGGGTTCCTTCACAGATACGCAGTATTTT CASSLMAGGSFTDTQYF
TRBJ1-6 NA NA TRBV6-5 TGTGCCAGCAGTCCCAGTTTTAATTCACCCCTCCACTTT CASSPSFNSPLHF
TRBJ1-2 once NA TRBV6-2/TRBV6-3 TGTGCCAGCAGTTACAAGGGGACAAATGGCTACACCTTC CASSYKGTNGYTF
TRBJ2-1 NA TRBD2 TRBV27 TGTGCCAGCAGTTTTTGGCGGGAGGGTCATGAGCAGTTCTTC CASSFWREGHEQFF
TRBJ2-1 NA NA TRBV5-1 TGCGCCAGCAGCTTGGATTGGACTATTGGGAATGAGCAGTTCTTC CASSLDWTIGNEQFF
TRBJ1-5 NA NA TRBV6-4 TGTGCCAGCAGTGACTCAGGGAGGGCAGGCGGTCAGCCCCAGCATTTT CASSDSGRAGGQPQHF
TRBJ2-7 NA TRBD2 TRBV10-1 TGCGCCAGCAGCCTACGGACTAGCGGGACCTACGAGCAGTACTTC CASSLRTSGTYEQYF
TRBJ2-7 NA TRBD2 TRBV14 TGTGCCAGCAGCCTTAGCGGGGGTCCTCCCTACGAGCAGTACTTC CASSLSGGPPYEQYF
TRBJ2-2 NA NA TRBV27 TGTGCCAGCAGTTTAGAATGGGCTCAGGGTTACACCGGGGAGCTGTTTTTT CASSLEWAQGYTGELFF
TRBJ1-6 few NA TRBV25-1 TGTGCCAGCAGATCCACAGGGAACGTCTCACCCCTCCACTTT CASRSTGNVSPLHF
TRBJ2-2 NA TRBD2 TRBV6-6 TGTGCCAGCAGTCTCCGGACTAGCGGGAGGACCGGGGAGCTGTTTTTT CASSLRTSGRTGELFF
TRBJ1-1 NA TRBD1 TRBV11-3 TGTGCCAGCAGCTTAGGGGACAGCGCTGAAGCTTTCTTT CASSLGDSAEAFF
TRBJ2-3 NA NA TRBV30 TGTGCCTGGAGCCGAGGGAATACGCAGTATTTT CAWSRGNTQYF
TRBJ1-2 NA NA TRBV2 TGTGCCAGCAACTTCGGGACAAGAGGTGGCTACACCTTC CASNFGTRGGYTF
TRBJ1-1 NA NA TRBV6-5 TGTGCCAGCAGTTCCCGGGAGACTGAAGCTTTCTTT CASSSRETEAFF
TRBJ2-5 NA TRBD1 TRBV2 TGTGCCAGTCGGGGACAGGGAAAGACCCAGTACTTC CASRGQGKTQYF
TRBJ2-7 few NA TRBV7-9 TGTGCCAGCAGCTTCGGCGGGACCCTTGGGGAGCAGTACTTC CASSFGGTLGEQYF
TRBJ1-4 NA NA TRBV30 TGTGCCTGTCAGACACGACGAAGCGAAAAACTGTTTTTT CACQTRRSEKLFF
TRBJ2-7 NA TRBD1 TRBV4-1 TGCGCCAGCAGCCAAGCATTCGGGACAGCCACCTACGAGCAGTACTTC CASSQAFGTATYEQYF
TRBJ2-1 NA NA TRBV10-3 TGTGCCATCAGTGACCCAGGGAGGAATGAGCAGTTCTTC CAISDPGRNEQFF
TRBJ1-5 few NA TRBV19 TGTGCCAGTAGTATAGGGGCAGGCAATCAGCCCCAGCATTTT CASSIGAGNQPQHF
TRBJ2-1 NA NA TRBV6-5 TGTGCCAGCAGTTACAGCGGTTCCTACAATGAGCAGTTCTTC CASSYSGSYNEQFF
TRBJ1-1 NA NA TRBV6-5 TGTGCCAGCAGTAGGCCAGGGGTAAACACTGAAGCTTTCTTT CASSRPGVNTEAFF
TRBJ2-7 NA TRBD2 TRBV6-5 TGTGCCAGCAGTTCTCCCGGCGGGGGGGCACACGAGCAGTACTTC CASSSPGGGAHEQYF
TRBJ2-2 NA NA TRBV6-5 TGTGCCAGCAGACGACTAGCCGGGGAGCTGTTTTTT CASRRLAGELFF
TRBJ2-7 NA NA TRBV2 TGTGCCAGCAGTGAACGGGGCTACGAGCAGTACTTC CASSERGYEQYF
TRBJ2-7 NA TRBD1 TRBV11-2 TGTGCCAGCAGCTTAGCCCAGGACAGGGGGCGGTACGAGCAGTACTTC CASSLAQDRGRYEQYF
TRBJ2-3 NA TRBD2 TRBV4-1 TGCGCCAGCAGCCAAGATACGATAGCGGGGGGAAGCACAGATACGCAGTATTTT CASSQDTIAGGSTDTQYF